The 30 T cell receptor beta chains presented below share a single source sample, sequenced in a study of cytomegalovirus exposure and HLA in healthy donors. It was with 60 Vbeta and 13 Jbeta primers that the PCR ran. TCRdb keeps only in-frame clones here, not all; method: immunoSEQ multiplex PCR. The sample holds approximately 140,000 clones, roughly three quarters seen once. The sample was PBMCs. These receptors came from a young man in good health and CMV-seronegative.

This clone was seen a handful of times. The gene calls are TRBV30 and TRBJ1-2, with a tentative D call TRBD1 (5 bases). The CDR3 is 12 amino acids. Germline V CDR1 and CDR2: GTSNPN, SVGIG (reference sequence). V dropped 8 bases and J dropped 6 bases, with 16 bases sitting between them. Here the CDR3 reads CALDRPTNGYTF. The CDR3 DNA reads as TGTGCCCTCGACAGACCAACGAATGGCTACACCTTC.

The chain recombines TRBV5-4 with TRBJ1-6, with D uncertain. V gave up 5 bases and J gave up 7 bases, with 16 bases separating them. CDR1 is SGHNT, CDR2 YYREEE, per germline (reference sequence). This CDR3 contains 15 residues. This CDR3 reads CASRRTISGNSPLHF. DNA for the CDR3: TGTGCCAGCAGGAGGACGATCTCGGGGAATTCACCCCTCCACTTT.

The chain joins TRBV11-2 to TRBJ2-1; 8 nucleotides line up with TRBD2. The junction had 8 bases not matched to a gene; V was cut back by 4 bases and J by 0 bases. The germline V gene encodes CDR1 SGHAT and CDR2 FQNNGV. The CDR3 sequence is 17 residues long. The CDR3 sequence: CASSSRKRGPSYNEQFF. CDR3 bases: TGTGCCAGCAGCTCACGAAAGCGGGGGCCCTCCTACAATGAGCAGTTCTTC. Filled out from reference TRBV11-2 and TRBJ2-1, the complete variable domain reads EAGVAQSPRYKIIEKRQSVAFWCNPISGHATLYWYQQILGQGPKLLIQFQNNGVVDDSQLPKDRFSAERLKGVDSTLKIQPAKLEDSAVYLCASSSRKRGPSYNEQFFGPGTRLTVL.

This chain uses TRBV19 with TRBJ2-7; tentatively, D is TRBD2 (5 bases). Trimming cost V 5 bases and J 3 bases, with 17 bases left between them. Germline assignment: CDR1 LNHDA and CDR2 SQIVND (reference sequence). The CDR3 consists of 15 residues. CDR3 nucleotide sequence: TGTGCCAGTAGTCCCAAGATGTCACTAGGCTACGAGCAGTACTTC. It encodes CASSPKMSLGYEQYF.

The rearrangement uses TRBV25-1 and TRBJ2-3, with 7 bases aligning to TRBD1. V trimming: 3 bases; J trimming: 9 bases; junction bases outside the gene matches: 3. The germline gives CDR1 MGHDK, CDR2 SYGVNS. The CDR3 has 12 amino acids. The CDR3, as DNA: TGTGCCAGCAGTGAGACAGGGTGGACGCAGTATTTT. Its translation is CASSETGWTQYF.

The chain has TRBV5-1 and TRBJ2-7; 10 nucleotides align to TRBD1. V was clipped by 0 bases and J by 2 bases; unmatched bases: 5. The length of the CDR3 is 16 residues. CDR1 is SGHRS, CDR2 YFSETQ, per germline. The CDR3 DNA sequence: TGCGCCAGCAGCTTGGCCCCCGGGACAGGGGCCTACGAGCAGTACTTC. This encodes CASSLAPGTGAYEQYF. Filled out from reference TRBV5-1 and TRBJ2-7, the complete variable domain reads KAGVTQTPRYLIKTRGQQVTLSCSPISGHRSVSWYQQTPGQGLQFLFEYFSETQRNKGNFPGRFSGRQFSNSRSEMNVSTLELGDSALYLCASSLAPGTGAYEQYFGPGTRLTVT.

With respect to this clone: The junction departs from germline at one end; a sequencing error may be responsible. This chain joins TRBV7-9 and TRBJ1-6; D is unclear. Germline lookup yields CDR1 SEHNR and CDR2 FQNEAQ (reference sequence). The CDR3 loop spans 17 amino acids. The CDR3 DNA follows: TGTTCCAGCACCCGAGGGTTGGAGGCGGCTTATAATTCACCCCTCCACTTT. Amino acids: CSSTRGLEAAYNSPLHF.

The J gene is TRBJ1-4, the V gene TRBV5-4; D is perhaps TRBD1 (6 bases). CDR1 is SGHNT, CDR2 YYREEE, per germline (reference sequence). The ends were cut back, 0 bases at V and 7 bases at J, with 10 bases in the middle. CDR3 size: 14 residues. The CDR3 sequence is CASSLGGRSEKLFF. The CDR3 DNA is TGTGCCAGCAGCTTGGGGGGGCGCAGTGAAAAACTGTTTTTT.

The chain recombines TRBV5-6 with TRBJ2-7; the match to TRBD2 covers 9 bases. The CDR3 is 17 amino acids. V was pared by 3 bases and J by 2 bases, with 12 bases of the junction left unmatched. The V gene's germline CDR1 is SGHDT and CDR2 YYEEEE. The DNA of the CDR3 is TGTGCCAGCAGCTCCACCGGGGCGGGGGGGCCCACCTACGAGCAGTACTTC. This gives the protein CASSSTGAGGPTYEQYF.

This clone was observed a few times. V usage is TRBV2 and J usage is TRBJ1-5; D unresolved. Germline V gene data show CDR1 as SNHLY and CDR2 as FYNNEI. The CDR3 sequence is 13 residues long. Trimming cost V 8 bases and J 1 base, with 9 bases left between them. The CDR3 coding sequence is TGTGCCAGCGGGAGATGGAGCAATCAGCCCCAGCATTTT. It yields the protein CASGRWSNQPQHF.

This chain joins TRBV29-1 and TRBJ2-5; TRBD1 matches at 8 bases. V was clipped by 4 bases and J by 5 bases; unmatched bases: 6. CDR1 and CDR2 (germline): SQVTM, ANQGSEA. This CDR3 comprises 13 residues. The CDR3 loop reads CSVAATGGETQYF. CDR3 bases: TGCAGCGTTGCGGCTACAGGGGGTGAGACCCAGTACTTC.

The rearrangement joins TRBV5-6 to TRBJ1-1, with D perhaps matching TRBD1 (5 bases). The CDR3 runs 15 residues. The V end lost 4 bases, the J end lost 4 bases, and 17 bases lay between the germline ends. Germline-derived CDR1 and CDR2 are SGHDT and YYEEEE. The CDR3 reads CASSPREGRLTEAFF. The CDR3 DNA follows: TGTGCCAGCAGCCCCCGGGAGGGGCGCCTCACTGAAGCTTTCTTT.

This clone is a singleton in its sample. The chain recombines TRBV6-5 with TRBJ2-3, with 8 bases that match TRBD2. Germline assignment: CDR1 MNHEY and CDR2 SVGAGI. With 0 bases clipped from V and 4 bases from J, the junction kept 6 bases outside the gene matches. The CDR3 length is 16 residues. This chain's CDR3 is CASSYSPGLVSDTQYF. Here the CDR3 DNA reads TGTGCCAGCAGTTACTCGCCGGGACTAGTCTCAGATACGCAGTATTTT.

The V call is TRBV9, the J call TRBJ2-3; D perhaps matches TRBD1 (5 bases). CDR1 is SGDLS, CDR2 YYNGEE, per germline. The CDR3 consists of 13 residues. With 4 bases removed from V and 4 bases from J, the gap between germline ends came to 10 bases. In DNA, the CDR3 is TGTGCCAGCAGCTTTAGACAGTCAGATACGCAGTATTTT. It encodes CASSFRQSDTQYF. Using reference TRBV9 and TRBJ2-3 for the parts outside the CDR3, the full variable domain is DSGVTQTPKHLITATGQRVTLRCSPRSGDLSVYWYQQSLDQGLQFLIQYYNGEERAKGNILERFSAQQFPDLHSELNLSSLELGDSALYFCASSFRQSDTQYFGPGTRLTVL.

This chain connects TRBV19 to TRBJ2-7; no clear D. Looked up from germline, CDR1 is LNHDA and CDR2 is SQIVND (reference sequence). V was cut by 10 bases and J by 0 bases, with 16 bases left in between. The CDR3 has 14 residues. Here the CDR3 DNA reads TGTGCCACCACCTGGAAACAGAACTCCTACGAGCAGTACTTC. Translated, it gives CATTWKQNSYEQYF.

The chain recombines TRBV5-1 with TRBJ2-1; 7 positions match TRBD2. Germline V CDR1 and CDR2: SGHRS, YFSETQ. The CDR3 consists of 15 residues. The junction had 3 bases not matched to a gene; V was cut back by 3 bases and J by 0 bases. CDR3 sequence: CASSWRESSYNEQFF. CDR3 nucleotide sequence: TGCGCCAGCAGCTGGCGGGAGTCCTCCTACAATGAGCAGTTCTTC. Full variable domain (missing parts from reference TRBV5-1 and TRBJ2-1): KAGVTQTPRYLIKTRGQQVTLSCSPISGHRSVSWYQQTPGQGLQFLFEYFSETQRNKGNFPGRFSGRQFSNSRSEMNVSTLELGDSALYLCASSWRESSYNEQFFGPGTRLTVL.

The chain links TRBV7-9 to TRBJ2-5; the match to TRBD1 covers 7 bases. The V segment lost 4 bases and the J segment 4 bases; nucleotides outside the gene matches: 9. The CDR3 runs to 15 residues. Per germline, CDR1 SEHNR and CDR2 FQNEAQ (reference sequence). The CDR3 bases are TGTGCCAGCAGCTCGGCAACAGGGGTTCGAGAGACCCAGTACTTC. It is translated as CASSSATGVRETQYF.

The chain carries TRBV5-6 and TRBJ2-5, with D tentatively TRBD1 (5 bases). CDR1 is SGHDT, CDR2 YYEEEE, per germline. The V end lost 3 bases, the J end lost 3 bases, and 12 bases lay between the germline ends. This CDR3 has 14 residues. The CDR3: CASSSTDRKETQYF. The CDR3 bases are TGTGCCAGCAGCTCTACCGACAGAAAAGAGACCCAGTACTTC.

The J gene is TRBJ2-2, the V gene TRBV5-6, with 9 bases that match TRBD2. Germline assignment: CDR1 SGHDT and CDR2 YYEEEE. CDR3 length: 17 amino acids. V was clipped by 3 bases and J by 5 bases; unmatched bases: 11. The CDR3 region is CASSYDWRGGRTGELFF. CDR3 nucleotide sequence: TGTGCCAGCAGCTACGACTGGCGGGGGGGCCGGACCGGGGAGCTGTTTTTT.

The V call is TRBV30, the J call TRBJ2-2, with D tentatively TRBD1 (6 bases). Germline CDR1 is GTSNPN and CDR2 is SVGIG (reference sequence). Trimming took off 2 bases at V and 4 bases at J, with 11 bases between the two ends. The CDR3 loop spans 14 amino acids. This CDR3 reads CAWSRRRGTGELFF. In DNA form, the CDR3 reads TGTGCCTGGAGTAGGCGCAGGGGCACCGGGGAGCTGTTTTTT.

The chain employs TRBV19 and TRBJ1-4; D perhaps matches TRBD1 (5 bases). V was pared by 3 bases and J by 8 bases, with 13 bases between. The germline gives CDR1 LNHDA, CDR2 SQIVND (reference sequence). The CDR3 runs to 14 residues. The CDR3 loop is CASSIVGGSEKLFF. Here the CDR3 DNA reads TGTGCCAGTAGTATCGTGGGGGGAAGCGAAAAACTGTTTTTT.

In nucleotides, the CDR3 is TGTGCCAGCAGCTTTAACGAAGCCACCTACGAGCAGTACTTC. It specifies CASSFNEATYEQYF. The chain has TRBV2 and TRBJ2-5, with no clear D. The DNA end is more similar to TRBJ2-7, so the J call may be wrong. Germline CDR1 is SNHLY and CDR2 is FYNNEI. CDR3 length: 14 amino acids.

The chain carries TRBV5-6 and TRBJ1-4, with D perhaps matching TRBD1 (6 bases). The V end lost 3 bases, the J end lost 5 bases, and 17 bases lay between the germline ends. The V gene's germline CDR1 is SGHDT and CDR2 YYEEEE. CDR3 length: 16 residues. CDR3 region: CASSSGGGAGNEKLFF. The CDR3 region has the DNA TGTGCCAGCAGCTCTGGTGGGGGGGCAGGCAATGAAAAACTGTTTTTT.

This clone has just a few counts. V is TRBV10-3 and J is TRBJ1-3, with no clear D. The V end was cut by 10 bases, the J end by 1 base, with 11 bases between. CDR3 size: 13 residues. The germline V gene encodes CDR1 ENHRY and CDR2 SYGVKD. DNA for the CDR3: TGTGCCACCACCCGCACTTCTGGAAACACCATATATTTT. It translates to CATTRTSGNTIYF.

This rearrangement joins TRBV10-3 to TRBJ2-5; 9 bases match TRBD1. The CDR3 consists of 16 residues. The trim removed 6 bases at V and 1 base at J, leaving 9 bases unmatched. The germline V gene has CDR1 ENHRY and CDR2 SYGVKD. The CDR3 here is CAIRTGQGGSQETQYF. CDR3 nucleotide sequence: TGTGCCATCAGGACGGGACAGGGAGGATCCCAAGAGACCCAGTACTTC.

V is TRBV11-2 and J is TRBJ2-5; 8 nucleotides agree with TRBD1. V lost 5 bases and J lost 4; bases outside the gene matches: 6. CDR1 and CDR2 (germline): SGHAT, FQNNGV. The CDR3 sequence is 14 residues long. The CDR3 nucleotides are TGTGCCAGCAGCCCAGGGACAGGCCTAGAGACCCAGTACTTC. Amino acid sequence: CASSPGTGLETQYF.

V is TRBV5-5 and J is TRBJ1-3; D call uncertain. There are 12 residues in the CDR3. With 4 bases removed from V and 3 bases from J, the gap between germline ends came to 5 bases. Germline assignment: CDR1 SGHKS and CDR2 YYEKEE (reference sequence). The CDR3 DNA is TGTGCCAGCAGCCCATTTGGAAACACCATATATTTT. Protein sequence: CASSPFGNTIYF.

V is TRBV15 and J is TRBJ1-4, with 8 bases lining up with TRBD1. The germline V gene encodes CDR1 LNHNV and CDR2 YYDKDF (reference sequence). The trim removed 3 bases at V and 15 bases at J, leaving 21 bases unmatched. CDR3 length: 17 residues. The DNA for the CDR3 is TGTGCCACCAGCAGTGTTCCCCGGACAGGGCGGCTTCCCCCCTTGTTTTTT. Amino acids: CATSSVPRTGRLPPLFF.

The J gene is TRBJ1-2, the V gene TRBV6-1, with 7 bases aligning to TRBD1. The CDR3 sequence is 14 residues long. The germline gives CDR1 MNHNS, CDR2 SASEGT. J lost 3 bases, V lost 3 bases, and 4 bases had no gene match. The DNA of the CDR3 is TGTGCCAGCAGTGAGGGTCAGGGGGACTATGGCTACACCTTC. Protein sequence: CASSEGQGDYGYTF.

This rearrangement joins TRBV7-2 to TRBJ2-3; 8 bases match TRBD2. Germline V gives CDR1 SGHTA, CDR2 FQGNSA. Trimming at V came to 2 bases and at J to 5 bases, leaving 12 bases not matched to a gene. The CDR3 is 17 amino acids. Here the CDR3 DNA reads TGTGCCAGCAGCTTAAGGGGGTCAATAGCGGGGCTAGATACGCAGTATTTT. Amino acids: CASSLRGSIAGLDTQYF.